This entry lists 15 T cell receptor beta chains sequenced from one sample in a study of cytomegalovirus exposure and HLA in healthy donors. PCR used 60 Vbeta primers and 13 Jbeta primers. Produced via immunoSEQ multiplex PCR; TCRdb's table is partial and in-frame only. The sample includes about 130,000 clones, 77% seen only once; the top ten take 3% to 4.5%. Material for sequencing was PBMCs. The receptors were sampled from a male donor in good health and CMV-seronegative.

This chain uses TRBV5-5 with TRBJ2-7; the match to TRBD1 covers 7 bases. Unmatched junction bases numbered 5, after V lost 0 bases and J lost 2 bases. CDR3 length equals 15 residues. Per the germline V gene, CDR1 is SGHKS and CDR2 is YYEKEE (reference sequence). The CDR3, as DNA: TGTGCCAGCAGCTTGGTACAGGGGTTCGCCTACGAGCAGTACTTC. Protein sequence: CASSLVQGFAYEQYF. Variable domain in full (rest from reference TRBV5-5 and TRBJ2-7): DAGVTQSPTHLIKTRGQQVTLRCSPISGHKSVSWYQQVLGQGPQFIFQYYEKEERGRGNFPDRFSARQFPNYSSELNVNALLLGDSALYLCASSLVQGFAYEQYFGPGTRLTVT.

This clone turned up a few times. The chain combines TRBV27 with TRBJ2-5; TRBD2 might be the D (6 bases). The length of the CDR3 is 13 residues. Trimming shortened V by 5 bases and J by 7 bases, and 14 bases separated the two germline ends. CDR1 MNHEY and CDR2 SMNVEV come from the germline V gene (reference sequence). CDR3 sequence reads: CASSQSGGWTQYF. CDR3 coding DNA: TGTGCCAGCAGTCAAAGTGGGGGGTGGACCCAGTACTTC.

The chain combines TRBV7-3 with TRBJ2-1; 14 bases are shared with TRBD2. CDR1 is SGHTA and CDR2 is FQGTGA in the germline V gene. This CDR3 has 19 residues. With 5 bases clipped from V and 7 bases from J, the junction kept 16 bases outside the gene matches. CDR3 DNA: TGTGCCAGCAGCCCCACCGGGACTAGCGGGAGTTTGGCAAAGAATGAGCAGTTCTTC. Translating gives CASSPTGTSGSLAKNEQFF.

This chain links TRBV10-3 with TRBJ2-7; 8 bases align to TRBD2. V gave up 6 bases and J gave up 0 bases; unmatched junction bases: 4. CDR1 is ENHRY and CDR2 is SYGVKD in the germline V gene. This CDR3 has 14 residues. CDR3 loop: CAIRTSASSYEQYF. CDR3 in DNA: TGTGCCATCAGGACTAGCGCTAGCTCCTACGAGCAGTACTTC.

J is TRBJ2-7 and V is TRBV10-2; D may be TRBD1 (5 bases). Between the trimmed V and J ends, which lost 5 bases and 5 bases, there was a span of 16 bases. The CDR3 totals 14 residues. Germline CDR1 reads WSHSY; CDR2 reads SAAADI. The CDR3 loop is CASSPGRSRDEQYF. CDR3 nucleotide sequence: TGCGCCAGCAGTCCCGGGCGCAGCAGGGACGAGCAGTACTTC.

CDR3 nucleotide sequence: TGCGCCAGCAGTGACAGGGGGCTGGGTGAGACCCAGTACTTC. Translated: CASSDRGLGETQYF. This chain uses TRBV10-1 with TRBJ2-5, with 8 bases fitting TRBD1. Germline V gene lookup returns CDR1 WNHNN and CDR2 SYGVQD (reference sequence). This CDR3 is 14 amino acids long. J was trimmed by 5 bases and V by 3 bases; bases with no gene match: 5.

This clone appeared a few times. In nucleotides, the CDR3 is TGTGCCAGCTCATCCGGGACAGGTCAGAACACCATATATTTT. Translation: CASSSGTGQNTIYF. The V call is TRBV18, the J call TRBJ1-3; 8 bases are shared with TRBD1. The J segment lost 7 bases and the V segment lost 5 bases, leaving 7 bases of the junction unmatched. The germline gives CDR1 KGHSH, CDR2 LQKENI. The CDR3 consists of 14 residues.

V gene TRBV7-6 combines with J gene TRBJ1-5, with D unresolved. CDR3 length: 14 amino acids. The germline CDR1 and CDR2 sequences are SGHVS and FNYEAQ. With 1 base removed from V and 2 bases from J, the gap between germline ends came to 6 bases. CDR3 DNA sequence: TGTGCCAGCAGCTTAGGGTCGGGCAATCAGCCCCAGCATTTT. It specifies CASSLGSGNQPQHF.

The rearrangement links TRBV5-4 to TRBJ2-2; D call uncertain. The CDR3 contains 12 residues. The ends were cut back, 4 bases at V and 6 bases at J, with 7 bases in the middle. Germline CDR1 and CDR2: SGHNT and YYREEE (reference sequence). The CDR3 protein is CASSPDSGELFF. The CDR3 nucleotides are TGTGCCAGCAGCCCAGATTCCGGGGAGCTGTTTTTT.

V gene TRBV18 combines with J gene TRBJ2-7; D not certain. Germline loops: CDR1 KGHSH, CDR2 LQKENI. Trimming stripped 0 bases from V and 6 bases from J, with 12 bases between. The CDR3 is made up of 14 amino acids. In nucleotides, the CDR3 is TGTGCCAGCTCACCACCGCGATTAGTTGGCGAGCAGTACTTC. Protein: CASSPPRLVGEQYF.

A single count supports this clone. Here the CDR3 DNA reads TGTGCCAGCAGCTCTGGGACTAGCGGGGCCGATGAGCAGTTCTTC. Translation gives CASSSGTSGADEQFF. This chain uses TRBV13 with TRBJ2-1; 13 nucleotides agree with TRBD2. With 4 bases clipped from V and 8 bases from J, the junction kept 5 bases outside the gene matches. Germline CDR1 is PRHDT and CDR2 is FYEKMQ (reference sequence). CDR3 length equals 15 residues. The whole variable domain, filled in from reference TRBV13 and TRBJ2-1, reads AAGVIQSPRHLIKEKRETATLKCYPIPRHDTVYWYQQGPGQDPQFLISFYEKMQSDKGSIPDRFSAQQFSDYHSELNMSSLELGDSALYFCASSSGTSGADEQFFGPGTRLTVL.

The V and J genes are TRBV9 and TRBJ1-2, with D tentatively TRBD1 (5 bases). Deletions cut 0 bases from V and 6 bases from J, with 6 bases between. CDR1 SGDLS and CDR2 YYNGEE come from the germline V gene. The CDR3 is 12 amino acids. Here the CDR3 DNA reads TGTGCCAGCAGCGTAGCAGGGAATGGCTACACCTTC. Its translation is CASSVAGNGYTF.

This chain uses TRBV19 with TRBJ2-2, with a possible D match to TRBD1 (6 bases). This CDR3 has 17 amino acids. CDR1 is LNHDA, CDR2 SQIVND, per germline (reference sequence). V was shortened by 2 bases and J by 6 bases, with 19 bases between the two germline ends. CDR3 sequence (DNA): TGTGCCAGTAGTATAATCCCACAGGGCTTCGGGGCCGGGGAGCTGTTTTTT. Translating it yields CASSIIPQGFGAGELFF.

The chain is built from TRBV7-2 and TRBJ1-5; TRBD1 matches at 12 bases. This CDR3 region has 19 residues. Germline CDR1 and CDR2: SGHTA and FQGNSA. The V and J ends lost 1 base and 2 bases, in that order; junction bases with no gene match: 9. CDR3 nucleotide sequence: TGTGCCAGCAGCTTAGTGGGACAGGGGGCAAGGGGTGGCAATCAGCCCCAGCATTTT. Translating gives CASSLVGQGARGGNQPQHF.

The chain recombines TRBV19 with TRBJ1-2; D remains ambiguous. Germline V CDR1 and CDR2: LNHDA, SQIVND (reference sequence). The V end lost 7 bases, the J end lost 2 bases, and 14 bases lay between the germline ends. The CDR3 length is 14 residues. DNA for the CDR3: TGTGCCAGTAATCCTTCGGGAGCGAACTATGGCTACACCTTC. It translates to CASNPSGANYGYTF. The full variable domain, completed using reference TRBV19 and TRBJ1-2, is DGGITQSPKYLFRKEGQNVTLSCEQNLNHDAMYWYRQDPGQGLRLIYYSQIVNDFQKGDIAEGYSVSREKKESFPLTVTSAQKNPTAFYLCASNPSGANYGYTFGSGTRLTVV.